This T cell receptor beta chain was found in a study of T-cell reconstitution after alpha-beta-depleted transplantation in children (dated by TCRdb to 2016 to 2017). Some background on the complete study: The study quantitatively tracked T-cell immune reconstitution after TCRalphabeta/CD19-depleted allogeneic hematopoietic cell transplantation in children using TCR repertoire profiling.

Libraries came from PCR. The reads were generated on an Illumina HiSeq 2500. To normalize quantification of the TCRbeta repertoire, the TCR libraries were built with molecular barcoding that relied on unique molecular identifiers. Using fastp trimming at Q25 and MiXCR clonotype assembly, TCRdb reanalyzed the public sequencing data and kept in-frame beta chains. For every CDR3 protein sequence, its rows merge into one entry that carries the most common genes and DNA. Across this sample there are 600,000 to 800,000 distinct CDR3 sequences, with around 13% seen only once. Around 0.8% of the sample rests with the top ten. What the authors observed across the whole study: Apparently early alphabetaT-cell count recovery about two months after transplant reportedly relied on only several hundred rapidly expanded clones derived from non-depleted graft cells. In some patients, the high TCRbeta diversity seen at day 60 was put down to recipient T cells and intrathymic progenitors that had survived conditioning. Over the following months the frequencies of hyperexpanded clones went down, and after one year T-cell counts and TCRbeta diversity were mostly credited to newly produced T cells.

The junction carries 8 bases between V and J, which are trimmed by 3 bases and 0 bases respectively. The germline V gene (reference sequence) provides CDR1 DFQATT and CDR2 SNEGSKA. From cysteine to phenylalanine, the CDR3 is 13 amino acids long. Only the CDR3 portion is preserved as DNA: 39 bases, with reading frame beginning at the first base. This specimen's treatment or condition label, per the study, means: allogeneic hematopoietic cell transplantation with graft depleted of TCRalphabeta T cells and CD19 B cells. TCRalphabeta/CD19-depleted allogeneic hematopoietic cell grafts were given to the transplant recipients, all of whom were children. A note on this clonotype: The clone's antigen remains unknown. There are no base qualities to consult, and no much larger clone falls within one base.

The chain links TRBV20-1 with TRBJ1-2; a weak D assignment points to TRBD1 (5 bases agree). This TCR derives from a girl aged 2-10 years with congenital amegakaryocytic thrombocytopenia, due to receive a stem cell transplant. The starting material was PBMCs, obtained before TCRalphabeta/CD19-depleted stem cell transplant. The CDR3 protein is CSASRGANYGYTF. The nucleotide sequence reads TGCAGTGCTAGTCGGGGGGCTAACTATGGCTACACCTTC.